This T cell receptor beta chain was captured in a study of graft-versus-host responses after intestinal transplantation. TCRdb's copy holds only in-frame clones and misses some; the assay was immunoSEQ multiplex PCR. Found here are about 86,000 clones, 80% to 85% of them singletons; the top ten hold 17%. The CDR3 totals 13 residues. V gave up 6 bases and J gave up 3 bases, with 6 bases separating them. CDR1 and CDR2 (germline): LGHNA, YNFKEQ. With respect to this clone: Antigen: not known.

The starting material was unstimulated CD8+ T cells sorted from spleen or lymph node cells, obtained before intestinal transplant. This TCR was sampled from a human donor who received an intestinal transplant. V usage is TRBV4-2 and J usage is TRBJ2-6, with D uncertain. For the CDR3, the DNA is TGTGCCAGCAGAAGATATGGGGCCAACGTCCTGACTTTC. Translating gives CASRRYGANVLTF.